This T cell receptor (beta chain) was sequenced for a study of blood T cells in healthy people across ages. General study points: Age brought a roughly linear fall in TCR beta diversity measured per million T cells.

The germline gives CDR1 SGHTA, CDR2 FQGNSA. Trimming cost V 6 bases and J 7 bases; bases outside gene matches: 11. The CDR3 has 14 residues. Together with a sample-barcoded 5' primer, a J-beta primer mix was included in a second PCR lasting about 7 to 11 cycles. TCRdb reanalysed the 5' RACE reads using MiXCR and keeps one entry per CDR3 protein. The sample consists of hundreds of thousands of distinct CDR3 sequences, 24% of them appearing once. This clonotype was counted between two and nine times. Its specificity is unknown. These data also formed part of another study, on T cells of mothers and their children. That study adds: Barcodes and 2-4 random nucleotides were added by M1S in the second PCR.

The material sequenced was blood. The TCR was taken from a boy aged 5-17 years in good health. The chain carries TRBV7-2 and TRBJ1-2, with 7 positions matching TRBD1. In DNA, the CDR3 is TGTGCCAGCAGTAACGGGACAGTTTTTAGTGGCTACACCTTC. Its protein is CASSNGTVFSGYTF. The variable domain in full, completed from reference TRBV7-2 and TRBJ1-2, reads GAGVSQSPSNKVTEKGKDVELRCDPISGHTALYWYRQSLGQGLEFLIYFQGNSAPDKSGLPSDRFSAERTGGSVSTLTIQRTQQEDSAVYLCASSNGTVFSGYTFGSGTRLTVV.